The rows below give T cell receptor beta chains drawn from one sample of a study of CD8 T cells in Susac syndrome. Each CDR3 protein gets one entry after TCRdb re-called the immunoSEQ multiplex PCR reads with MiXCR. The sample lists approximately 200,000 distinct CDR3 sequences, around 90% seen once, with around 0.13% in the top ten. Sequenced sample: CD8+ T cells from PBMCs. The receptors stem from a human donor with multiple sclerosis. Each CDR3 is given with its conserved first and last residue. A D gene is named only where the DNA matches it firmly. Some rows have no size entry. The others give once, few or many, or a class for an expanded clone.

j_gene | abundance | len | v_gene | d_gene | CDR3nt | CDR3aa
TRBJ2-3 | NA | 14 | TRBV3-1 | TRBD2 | TGTGCCAGCAGCATCCGGACTAGTAGAGATACGCAGTATTTT | CASSIRTSRDTQYF
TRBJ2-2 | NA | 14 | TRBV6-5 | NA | TGTGCCAGCAGTTACACGGCTGGCGGCGGGGAGCTGTTTTTT | CASSYTAGGGELFF
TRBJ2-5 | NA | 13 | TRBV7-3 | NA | TGTGCCAGCAGCTCCCACTTACAAGAGACCCAGTACTTC | CASSSHLQETQYF
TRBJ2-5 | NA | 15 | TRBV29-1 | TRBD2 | TGCAGCGTTGATGGCTTGGGCGGGAGTGGTGAGACCCAGTACTTC | CSVDGLGGSGETQYF
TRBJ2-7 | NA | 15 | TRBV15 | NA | TGTGCCACCAGCAGAGGAGGAACGGACTCCTACGAGCAGTACTTC | CATSRGGTDSYEQYF
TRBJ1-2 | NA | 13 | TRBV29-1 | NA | TGCAGCGTTGAAGATCCAGGGATCTATGGCTACACCTTC | CSVEDPGIYGYTF
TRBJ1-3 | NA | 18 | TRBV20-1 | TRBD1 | TGCAGTGCCCGAGGACAGGGGGTAAACATAAACCCTGGAAACACCATATATTTT | CSARGQGVNINPGNTIYF
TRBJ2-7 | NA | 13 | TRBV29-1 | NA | TGCAGCGTCGCCGGCGGGGCCACCTACGAGCAGTACTTC | CSVAGGATYEQYF
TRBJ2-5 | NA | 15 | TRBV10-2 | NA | TGCGCCAGCAGTGAGTCGGGGTCGTACCAAGAGACCCAGTACTTC | CASSESGSYQETQYF
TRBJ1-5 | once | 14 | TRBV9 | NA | TGTGCCAGCAGCCCCGGGGTTTACGATCAGCCCCAGCATTTT | CASSPGVYDQPQHF
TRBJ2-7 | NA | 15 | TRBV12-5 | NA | TGTGCTAGTGGTTTGGAGAGGACAACCACATACGAGCAGTACTTC | CASGLERTTTYEQYF
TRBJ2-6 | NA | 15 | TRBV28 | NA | TGTGCCAGCAGCCATGGGATCGAGGGGGCCAACGTCCTGACTTTC | CASSHGIEGANVLTF
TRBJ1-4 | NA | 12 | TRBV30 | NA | TGTGCCTGTATCGGGTATCGCCGCCAACTGTTTTTT | CACIGYRRQLFF
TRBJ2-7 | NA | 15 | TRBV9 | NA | TGTGCCAGCAGCGCCAGCGCGGGGCTCCCCTACGAGCAGTACTTC | CASSASAGLPYEQYF
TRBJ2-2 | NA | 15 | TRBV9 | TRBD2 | TGTGCCAGCAGCGTATCGGGAGGTCTAGCCGGGGAGCTGTTTTTT | CASSVSGGLAGELFF
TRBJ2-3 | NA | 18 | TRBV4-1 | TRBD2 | TGCGCCAGCAGCCAAGAGTTTACTAGCGGGAGTTTGCAAGATACGCAGTATTTT | CASSQEFTSGSLQDTQYF
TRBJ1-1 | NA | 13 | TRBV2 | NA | TGTGCCAGCAGTGAAAGGGAGAACACTGAAGCTTTCTTT | CASSERENTEAFF
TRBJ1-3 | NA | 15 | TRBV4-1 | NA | TGCGCCAGCAGCCCACTGGTCGGACCGGGGAACACCATATATTTT | CASSPLVGPGNTIYF